The 28 T cell receptor beta chains below all came from one sample that was sequenced in a study of blood T cell repertoires in COVID-19. Produced via immunoSEQ multiplex PCR; TCRdb's table is partial and in-frame only. This table holds about 140,000 clones, 84% found once. The sample comprised PBMCs or T cells enriched from blood (not recorded which). Source of these receptors: a woman between 18 and 29 years old who had been exposed to COVID-19.

The CDR3 coding sequence is TGTGCCAGCAGCTTAGCAACTAGCGGGATCTCCTACGAGCAGTACTTC. Translated: CASSLATSGISYEQYF. J is TRBJ2-7 and V is TRBV7-2, with 10 nucleotides matching TRBD2. The CDR3 length is 16 residues. Germline CDR1 reads SGHTA; CDR2 reads FQGNSA. The junction had 2 bases not matched to a gene; V was cut back by 0 bases and J by 0 bases.

The chain joins TRBV7-3 to TRBJ2-5; possible D gene TRBD2, 5 bases. V was pared by 1 base and J by 1 base, with 7 bases between. The CDR3 contains 14 residues. Germline assignment: CDR1 SGHTA and CDR2 FQGTGA. The CDR3 protein is CASSLRAAQETQYF. CDR3 sequence (DNA): TGTGCCAGCAGCTTAAGAGCGGCCCAAGAGACCCAGTACTTC.

V gene TRBV18 combines with J gene TRBJ1-3; possibly TRBD1 for D (6 bases). Germline loops: CDR1 KGHSH, CDR2 LQKENI. The CDR3 runs to 16 residues. The V and J ends lost 0 bases and 0 bases respectively, with 9 bases between them. The CDR3 nucleotides read TGTGCCAGCTCACCACCGGCACAGGGCTCTGGAAACACCATATATTTT. Translated: CASSPPAQGSGNTIYF.

The chain is built from TRBV7-8 and TRBJ2-7, with TRBD1 matching over 8 bases. With V trimmed by 4 bases and J by 5 bases, 7 bases remained unmatched. The CDR3 extends over 14 amino acids. The germline gives CDR1 SGHVS, CDR2 FQNEAQ. The CDR3 DNA reads as TGTGCCAGCAGCTCCATGACAGGGGCCCACGAGCAGTACTTC. Its protein is CASSSMTGAHEQYF.

V usage is TRBV2 and J usage is TRBJ1-5, with D possibly matching TRBD1 (5 bases). This CDR3 has 13 residues. CDR1 is SNHLY, CDR2 FYNNEI, per germline. V lost 4 bases to trimming and J lost 4 bases, with 8 bases between them. Written as DNA, the CDR3 is TGTGCCAGCAGTGCAGGGTTTAATCAGCCCCAGCATTTT. This gives the protein CASSAGFNQPQHF.

The chain links TRBV28 to TRBJ1-2, with 11 bases identical to TRBD1. This CDR3 has 15 residues. Germline trimming cut 2 bases from V and 8 bases from J; bases unmatched to any gene: 7. Germline CDR1 is MDHEN and CDR2 is SYDVKM. The CDR3 DNA follows: TGTGCCAGCAGTTTACCCGGACAGGGGGCCGGGGGCTACACCTTC. The encoded protein is CASSLPGQGAGGYTF.

The chain employs TRBV5-1 and TRBJ2-7, with TRBD1 matching over 9 bases. Per germline, CDR1 SGHRS and CDR2 YFSETQ. With 4 bases clipped from V and 5 bases from J, the junction kept 7 bases outside the gene matches. The CDR3 extends over 14 amino acids. CDR3 in DNA: TGCGCCAGCAGCACGGGACAGGGTTCCCACGAGCAGTACTTC. This gives the protein CASSTGQGSHEQYF. Together with reference TRBV5-1 and TRBJ2-7, the CDR3 gives the full variable domain: KAGVTQTPRYLIKTRGQQVTLSCSPISGHRSVSWYQQTPGQGLQFLFEYFSETQRNKGNFPGRFSGRQFSNSRSEMNVSTLELGDSALYLCASSTGQGSHEQYFGPGTRLTVT.

CDR3 sequence reads: CASSQDLRRQTSGNTGELFF. DNA of the CDR3: TGCGCCAGCAGCCAAGACTTAAGGCGGCAGACTAGCGGGAATACCGGGGAGCTGTTTTTT. V is TRBV4-3 and J is TRBJ2-2; 11 nucleotides align to TRBD2. This CDR3 comprises 20 residues. Germline CDR1 reads LGHNA; CDR2 reads YSLEER. V trimming: 0 bases; J trimming: 5 bases; junction bases outside the gene matches: 14.

Only one count was recorded for this clone. The chain is built from TRBV5-6 and TRBJ2-3; 9 positions agree with TRBD2. Germline-derived CDR1 and CDR2 are SGHDT and YYEEEE. J lost 3 bases, V lost 3 bases, and 11 bases had no gene match. The CDR3 has 17 residues. Here the CDR3 reads CASSYQSGRPGTDTQYF. CDR3 in DNA: TGTGCCAGCAGCTACCAAAGCGGGAGGCCGGGGACAGATACGCAGTATTTT.

The rearrangement links TRBV7-6 to TRBJ2-2; 10 bases map to TRBD1. Germline V CDR1 and CDR2: SGHVS, FNYEAQ. The V gene end was trimmed by 5 bases and the J gene end by 6 bases; junction bases not matched to a gene: 9. The CDR3 contains 16 residues. This CDR3 reads CASSRGQGLVAGELFF. CDR3 nucleotides: TGTGCCAGCAGCCGGGGACAGGGGTTAGTGGCCGGGGAGCTGTTTTTT.

The rearrangement joins TRBV4-3 to TRBJ2-7; 15 bases are shared with TRBD2. This CDR3 region has 16 residues. The V segment lost 5 bases and the J segment 0 bases; nucleotides outside the gene matches: 2. Germline V gene lookup returns CDR1 LGHNA and CDR2 YSLEER. The CDR3 spells CASSSGLAGGSYEQYF. CDR3 in DNA: TGCGCCAGCAGCTCGGGACTAGCGGGAGGCTCCTACGAGCAGTACTTC.

The chain joins TRBV27 to TRBJ1-5, with D perhaps TRBD1 (6 bases). Trimming took off 5 bases at V and 3 bases at J, with 14 bases between the two ends. Per germline, CDR1 MNHEY and CDR2 SMNVEV (reference sequence). The CDR3 totals 15 residues. Here the CDR3 DNA reads TGTGCCAGCAGTCCCGGGCAGGGGTACAATCAGCCCCAGCATTTT. Translating gives CASSPGQGYNQPQHF.

The V and J genes are TRBV28 and TRBJ1-2; 10 bases are shared with TRBD1. The V gene's germline CDR1 is MDHEN and CDR2 SYDVKM. The CDR3 sequence is 15 residues long. V dropped 5 bases and J dropped 4; count of bases not matched to a gene: 7. CDR3 nucleotides: TGTGCCAGCAGTATTGGGGGACAGGGGATCTATGGCTACACCTTC. Its protein product is CASSIGGQGIYGYTF.

V is TRBV20-1 and J is TRBJ1-3; D unresolved. Germline V CDR1 and CDR2: DFQATT, SNEGSKA (reference sequence). The CDR3 loop spans 13 amino acids. The V and J ends lost 3 bases and 4 bases respectively, with 10 bases between them. CDR3 coding DNA: TGCAGTGCTAGTCCAGCGCAAGGAAACACCATATATTTT. It codes for CSASPAQGNTIYF.

The chain combines TRBV2 with TRBJ1-1; D ambiguous. The CDR3 covers 15 residues. V dropped 2 bases and J dropped 0 bases, with 10 bases sitting between them. From germline, CDR1 is SNHLY and CDR2 FYNNEI. CDR3 in amino acids: CASSERGRMNTEAFF. CDR3 DNA: TGTGCCAGCAGTGAACGTGGCAGAATGAACACTGAAGCTTTCTTT.

The gene calls are TRBV27 and TRBJ1-2; no reliable D call. The V end was cut by 5 bases, the J end by 1 base, with 14 bases between. The germline CDR1 and CDR2 sequences are MNHEY and SMNVEV (reference sequence). The CDR3 is 15 amino acids. The CDR3 spells CASSPPGSINYGYTF. CDR3 nucleotides: TGTGCCAGCAGTCCCCCGGGGTCCATTAACTATGGCTACACCTTC.

J is TRBJ2-1 and V is TRBV5-4; 7 positions agree with TRBD2. The CDR3 totals 16 residues. CDR1 and CDR2 (germline): SGHNT, YYREEE (reference sequence). Unmatched junction bases numbered 7, after V lost 4 bases and J lost 0 bases. In DNA, the CDR3 is TGTGCCAGCAGCGCAAGCGGCGGGAGCTCCTACAATGAGCAGTTCTTC. Protein: CASSASGGSSYNEQFF. Drawing the rest from reference TRBV5-4 and TRBJ2-1, the complete variable domain is ETGVTQSPTHLIKTRGQQVTLRCSSQSGHNTVSWYQQALGQGPQFIFQYYREEENGRGNFPPRFSGLQFPNYSSELNVNALELDDSALYLCASSASGGSSYNEQFFGPGTRLTVL.

This clone was counted between two and nine times. The CDR3 sequence: CASSPDITMGYTF. The DNA of the CDR3 is TGTGCCAGCAGTCCTGATATCACTATGGGCTACACCTTC. The genes are TRBV12-3 or TRBV12-4 and TRBJ1-2; D remains unclear. V lost 5 bases and J lost 8, with 15 bases in between. The CDR3 totals 13 residues.

This clone was recorded a few times. The genes are TRBV5-4 and TRBJ1-2; D unresolved. The CDR3 loop spans 14 amino acids. V was clipped by 5 bases and J by 2 bases, with 13 bases between them. Germline V CDR1 and CDR2: SGHNT, YYREEE (reference sequence). The CDR3 sequence is CASRWERANYGYTF. The CDR3 bases are TGTGCCAGCAGATGGGAGAGGGCAAACTATGGCTACACCTTC. The whole variable domain, filled in from reference TRBV5-4 and TRBJ1-2, reads ETGVTQSPTHLIKTRGQQVTLRCSSQSGHNTVSWYQQALGQGPQFIFQYYREEENGRGNFPPRFSGLQFPNYSSELNVNALELDDSALYLCASRWERANYGYTFGSGTRLTVV.

The chain uses TRBV5-4 and TRBJ2-5; D possibly corresponds to TRBD1 (6 bases). V gave up 4 bases and J gave up 8 bases, with 18 bases separating them. The CDR3 runs 14 residues. CDR1 is SGHNT, CDR2 YYREEE, per germline (reference sequence). CDR3 region: CASSRPGTQGTQYF. The CDR3 DNA is TGTGCCAGCAGCCGTCCCGGGACACAGGGTACCCAGTACTTC.

CDR3 nucleotides: TGTGCCAGCAGCTTCGTCACACAGAACACTGAAGCTTTCTTT. Translation gives CASSFVTQNTEAFF. The V gene is TRBV5-4, the J gene TRBJ1-1, with no clear D. Trimming took off 2 bases at V and 1 base at J, with 9 bases between the two ends. CDR1 is SGHNT, CDR2 YYREEE, per germline (reference sequence). The CDR3 runs to 14 residues.

The rearrangement links TRBV12-5 to TRBJ2-5; D might be TRBD1 (6 bases). The CDR3 is 15 residues long. Trimming pared 2 bases from V and 1 base from J, leaving 11 bases between. The germline V gene encodes CDR1 LGHNT and CDR2 FRNRAP. The CDR3 DNA is TGTGCTAGTGGTTTGTCCGGGACACCCCAAGAGACCCAGTACTTC. This gives the protein CASGLSGTPQETQYF.

The rearrangement joins TRBV27 to TRBJ1-5; weak D call: TRBD1 (5 bases). V gave up 1 base and J gave up 1 base, with 11 bases separating them. The germline V gene encodes CDR1 MNHEY and CDR2 SMNVEV (reference sequence). The CDR3 has 16 amino acids. The CDR3 is CASSLLAGRSNQPQHF. Here the CDR3 DNA reads TGTGCCAGCAGTTTATTGGCAGGGAGGAGCAATCAGCCCCAGCATTTT.

The chain employs TRBV19 and TRBJ1-5; perhaps TRBD1 as D (5 bases). The CDR3 is 14 amino acids. V lost 6 bases, J lost 6 bases, and 15 bases lay in between. Germline lookup yields CDR1 LNHDA and CDR2 SQIVND (reference sequence). The CDR3 bases are TGTGCCAGTAGGAAGTCGACGGGGGGTCAGCCCCAGCATTTT. The encoded protein is CASRKSTGGQPQHF.

This chain links TRBV11-2 with TRBJ2-3; 9 bases line up with TRBD1. V dropped 2 bases and J dropped 3; count of bases not matched to a gene: 6. Germline V gene lookup returns CDR1 SGHAT and CDR2 FQNNGV. This CDR3 comprises 16 residues. DNA for the CDR3: TGTGCCAGCAGCTTACTACAGGGGGCGCTTACAGATACGCAGTATTTT. This encodes CASSLLQGALTDTQYF. Together with reference TRBV11-2 and TRBJ2-3, the CDR3 gives the full variable domain: EAGVAQSPRYKIIEKRQSVAFWCNPISGHATLYWYQQILGQGPKLLIQFQNNGVVDDSQLPKDRFSAERLKGVDSTLKIQPAKLEDSAVYLCASSLLQGALTDTQYFGPGTRLTVL.

This sequence joins TRBV6-1 and TRBJ1-1; 7 nucleotides match TRBD1. The CDR3 has 12 amino acids. The trim removed 2 bases at V and 8 bases at J, leaving 2 bases unmatched. CDR1 is MNHNS and CDR2 is SASEGT in the germline V gene. Written as DNA, the CDR3 is TGTGCCAGCAGTGAACGGGACAGCGAAGCTTTCTTT. Translated: CASSERDSEAFF.

Ten or more counts support this clone. The rearrangement joins TRBV5-1 to TRBJ2-5; 7 bases map to TRBD1. V shed 0 bases and J 4 bases; nucleotides not matched to a gene: 6. This CDR3 is 15 amino acids long. Germline loops: CDR1 SGHRS, CDR2 YFSETQ. DNA for the CDR3: TGCGCCAGCAGCTTGGCTGGGACAGCAATAGAGACCCAGTACTTC. It yields the protein CASSLAGTAIETQYF.

The chain carries TRBV29-1 and TRBJ2-3, with D perhaps matching TRBD2 (6 bases). Germline CDR1 is SQVTM and CDR2 is ANQGSEA. V shed 8 bases and J shed 1 base, with 13 bases lying between them. The length of the CDR3 is 13 residues. Here the CDR3 DNA reads TGCAGCTCCCGCGGGGTAGGCACAGATACGCAGTATTTT. Translation: CSSRGVGTDTQYF.